Listed below are T cell receptor beta chains from one sample, sequenced in a study of control samples from healthy donors and cancer patients. Sequencing used immunoSEQ multiplex PCR; TCRdb keeps in-frame clones, though not all of them. The table has more than 75,000 clones, around three quarters seen once. Input material: blood. The source of these receptors is a woman in her twenties or thirties in good health. The CDR3 runs from the conserved cysteine through the conserved F or W. The D gene is left open where the match is weak.

V	D	J	length	CDR3
TRBV30	NA	TRBJ1-2	13	CAWSVNNGYGYTF
TRBV3-1/TRBV3-2	TRBD1	TRBJ1-5	15	CASSQGSGGVQPQHF
TRBV13	NA	TRBJ2-5	14	CASSLLQGWQTQYF
TRBV6-2/TRBV6-3	TRBD2	TRBJ2-3	15	CASSLAVTSTDTQYF
TRBV5-1	TRBD1	TRBJ1-2	14	CASSYGQANYGYTF
TRBV19	NA	TRBJ1-2	17	CASSMYSKRALNYGYTF
TRBV6-1	NA	TRBJ1-1	13	CASSDRVFTEAFF
TRBV20-1	NA	TRBJ2-5	11	CSAPNGETQYF
TRBV2	NA	TRBJ1-6	14	CASSVFRANSPLHF
TRBV15	NA	TRBJ1-2	13	CATSRSSSGGYTF
TRBV5-1	TRBD1	TRBJ2-1	13	CASTRTGYNEQFF
TRBV4-1	NA	TRBJ2-3	15	CASSPGGAGGDTQYF
TRBV19	TRBD2	TRBJ2-1	16	CASSHQGLAGDNEQFF
TRBV25-1	TRBD1	TRBJ1-6	16	CASSPLGQGVSSPLHF
TRBV5-1	NA	TRBJ2-1	13	CASSQLRDNEQFF
TRBV9	TRBD2	TRBJ2-3	14	CASTGEGNTDTQYF
TRBV18	NA	TRBJ1-2	14	CASSPRDLGFVYTF
TRBV3-1/TRBV3-2	TRBD1	TRBJ1-1	15	CASSQGTGVATEAFF
TRBV19	TRBD1	TRBJ2-7	15	CASSIWTGASHEQYF
TRBV18	TRBD1	TRBJ1-1	14	CASHGDRGNTEAFF
TRBV2	TRBD1	TRBJ1-3	16	CASSEQQGADENTIYF
TRBV9	NA	TRBJ1-2	16	CASSSAKSTGTTGYTF
TRBV11-3	NA	TRBJ2-3	13	CASSLEGSDTQYF
TRBV6-5	TRBD1	TRBJ1-5	13	CASSTGDSPPQHF
TRBV18	NA	TRBJ2-7	14	CASSAVRGSYEQYF
TRBV28	NA	TRBJ1-5	14	CASSLIQSDQPQHF
TRBV12-5	TRBD2	TRBJ2-1	17	CASGLGTSGGARYEQFF
TRBV7-2	NA	TRBJ1-3	15	CASSLASSSGNTIYF
TRBV30	TRBD1	TRBJ1-1	13	CAGTGGRTTEAFF
TRBV11-2	NA	TRBJ1-1	15	CASSSRQLVNTEAFF
TRBV18	NA	TRBJ2-7	13	CASSRDKSYEQYF
TRBV7-6	NA	TRBJ2-5	13	CASSHAGGETQYF
TRBV7-9	NA	TRBJ1-1	12	CASSLRGTEAFF
TRBV3-1/TRBV3-2	NA	TRBJ1-6	16	CASSRGGGYYNSPLHF
TRBV7-2	TRBD2	TRBJ2-1	15	CASSSSGASYNEQFF
TRBV30	NA	TRBJ1-5	13	CAGGGTSNQPQHF
TRBV12-1	NA	TRBJ1-5	17	CASSFGSGRGRNQPQHF
TRBV7-8	NA	TRBJ1-1	15	CASSLDEQSNTEAFF
TRBV7-8	TRBD1	TRBJ1-2	14	CASRPGQGDHGYTF
TRBV30	NA	TRBJ1-5	13	CAWSVRGNQPQHF
TRBV6-2/TRBV6-3	NA	TRBJ2-1	13	CASSLTSFYEQFF
TRBV30	TRBD1	TRBJ1-2	14	CAWSLGGADYGYTF
TRBV5-4	TRBD1	TRBJ1-3	16	CASSRGGGPAGNTIYF
TRBV25-1	NA	TRBJ2-7	15	CASKEPLTGDYEQYF
TRBV4-2	NA	TRBJ2-2	16	CASSQVVAANTGELFF